The clone carrying this T cell receptor beta chain was detected a few times. Its antigen is unidentified. This could be a read error, since a much larger clone is one nucleotide away. The time point is: newly diagnosed GD, antithyroid drugs for less than 3 months. The authors made the TCR library using RNA they extracted from PBMCs. According to the study, TCR beta libraries were built with iRepertoire HTBI primers and CDR3-region Arm-PCR. TCRdb reprocessed the multiplex PCR reads with MiXCR, giving one entry per CDR3 protein. Found here are approximately 350,000 distinct CDR3 sequences, 15% to 20% of them singletons; the top ten hold 20%. The CDR3 consists of 17 residues. Per the germline V gene, CDR1 is MNHNS and CDR2 is SASEGT. The V gene lost 0 bases and the J gene lost 1 base, with 14 bases spanning the gap. The sample is drawn from a study of regulatory T cells in long-lasting Graves disease. Notes on the study in general: Clonotypes that were public and shared totalled a few thousand in persistent patients versus 966 in new patients.

The same sample was also used in a study of T cells in Graves' hyperthyroidism and ophthalmopathy. This second study says: Patients having uncontrolled infection, another autoimmune disease, pregnancy or lactation were not included. Separation of ophthalmopathy from stable hyperthyroidism was achieved by a 13 V-J model.

The sequence was collected from a woman between 18 and 30 years old with Graves disease. J is TRBJ2-3 and V is TRBV6-1, with D perhaps assigned TRBD1 or TRBD2 (6 bases each). Sequencing was performed on peripheral blood mononuclear cells (PBMCs), taken at new diagnosis, from a patient treated with antithyroid drugs. The CDR3 nucleotides are TGTGCCAGCAGTGAAGCTGGGGGGCTTTGGGGCACAGATACGCAGTATTTT. Protein product: CASSEAGGLWGTDTQYF.